This passage covers 24 T cell receptor beta chains from one sample sequenced in a study of T-cell memory formation after mild COVID-19. TCRdb called the 5' RACE reads again in MiXCR, with one record for every CDR3 protein. The data contain roughly 450,000 distinct CDR3 sequences, roughly 18% of them singletons. Specimen: PBMCs or a T cell subset sorted from them (not recorded which). The receptor set was obtained from an adult woman who had mild COVID-19 (a few samples of this study predate the infection). Cell type and time point are not known.

This clonotype was observed a handful of times. The chain uses TRBV18 and TRBJ1-1, with D perhaps TRBD1 (6 bases). The ends were cut back, 8 bases at V and 5 bases at J, with 18 bases in the middle. The CDR3 extends over 14 amino acids. Germline V CDR1 and CDR2: KGHSH, LQKENI. In DNA form, the CDR3 reads TGTGCCAGCGTCCCAACAGGGTCGGGGACTGAAGCTTTCTTT. It yields the protein CASVPTGSGTEAFF.

The rearrangement joins TRBV11-1 to TRBJ1-4, with D unclear. The CDR3 loop spans 15 amino acids. Germline lookup yields CDR1 SGHAT and CDR2 FQDESV (reference sequence). The V end was cut by 5 bases, the J end by 8 bases, with 18 bases between. CDR3 loop: CASSPGLAGREKLFF. The CDR3 bases are TGTGCCAGCAGCCCAGGCCTCGCCGGGCGGGAAAAACTGTTTTTT.

The chain has TRBV11-2 and TRBJ2-7, with unresolved D. There are 16 residues in the CDR3. Trimming cost V 5 bases and J 1 base, with 18 bases left between them. From germline, CDR1 is SGHAT and CDR2 FQNNGV. The CDR3 bases are TGTGCCAGCAGCCACCTCCCAACACTTAGATCCTACGAGCAGTACTTC. Its translation: CASSHLPTLRSYEQYF.

The rearrangement joins TRBV28 to TRBJ1-2, with 7 nucleotides matching TRBD1. Trimming took 5 bases from V and 2 from J; bases not matched to a gene: 5. CDR3 length: 14 amino acids. CDR1 and CDR2 (germline): MDHEN, SYDVKM. The CDR3 nucleotides read TGTGCCAGCAGTCCCAAGGGGGCAAACTATGGCTACACCTTC. Its protein is CASSPKGANYGYTF.

This clonotype was detected a few times. The rearrangement joins TRBV5-5 to TRBJ1-5; D unresolved. CDR1 is SGHKS and CDR2 is YYEKEE in the germline V gene (reference sequence). The CDR3 has 13 residues. V was shortened by 2 bases and J by 6 bases, with 9 bases between the two germline ends. DNA of the CDR3: TGTGCCAGCAGCTTAGGAGGGTTTCAGCCCCAGCATTTT. Amino acid sequence: CASSLGGFQPQHF.

The chain recombines TRBV7-2 with TRBJ2-7; TRBD2 agrees at 14 bases. The V segment lost 6 bases and the J segment 2 bases; nucleotides outside the gene matches: 9. Germline V gene sequence: CDR1 SGHTA, CDR2 FQGNSA. This CDR3 is built from 17 residues. The CDR3 is CASSQRLAGGHPYEQYF. In DNA, the CDR3 is TGTGCCAGCAGTCAGAGACTAGCGGGAGGGCACCCCTACGAGCAGTACTTC.

The chain is built from TRBV12-3 or TRBV12-4 and TRBJ2-7, with D perhaps matching TRBD1 (6 bases). The CDR3 is 14 amino acids. V was cut by 6 bases and J by 2 bases, with 14 bases left in between. The CDR3 DNA sequence: TGTGCCAGCAGGGACCAGGGGCGCCCCTACGAGCAGTACTTC. It specifies CASRDQGRPYEQYF.

This sequence joins TRBV6-6 and TRBJ1-1, with D unresolved. In germline, CDR1 is MNHNY, CDR2 SVGAGI (reference sequence). This CDR3 has 14 amino acids. The V end lost 5 bases, the J end lost 1 base, and 11 bases lay between the germline ends. The CDR3 region has the DNA TGTGCCAGCAGTGCCGCGGTTCAGAACACTGAAGCTTTCTTT. Protein sequence: CASSAAVQNTEAFF.

This clonotype appeared a few times. This chain uses TRBV4-3 with TRBJ1-2, with unresolved D. CDR1 is LGHNA, CDR2 YSLEER, per germline. V dropped 0 bases and J dropped 10 bases, with 21 bases sitting between them. The CDR3 has 16 amino acids. The CDR3 region has the DNA TGCGCCAGCAGCCAAGATTCCGAAATGGCCAGCTCCATCTACACCTTC. Protein sequence: CASSQDSEMASSIYTF.

This clonotype was counted many times. The chain recombines TRBV7-3 with TRBJ2-6, with D perhaps assigned TRBD1 or TRBD2 (5 bases each). CDR1 is SGHTA, CDR2 FQGTGA, per germline. V was pared by 1 base and J by 0 bases, with 16 bases between. The CDR3 has 19 amino acids. The CDR3 protein is CASSLRGTGSYSGANVLTF. CDR3 coding DNA: TGTGCCAGCAGCTTAAGAGGGACCGGATCCTACTCTGGGGCCAACGTCCTGACTTTC.

This chain joins TRBV12-3 or TRBV12-4 and TRBJ2-7; 13 bases fit TRBD2. The CDR3 is made up of 15 amino acids. J was trimmed by 5 bases and V by 6 bases; bases with no gene match: 7. The CDR3 region has the DNA TGTGCCAGCAGCCTGACTAGCGGGGGGTCACACGAGCAGTACTTC. Its protein product is CASSLTSGGSHEQYF.

This rearrangement joins TRBV20-1 to TRBJ2-7; the D call may be TRBD1 or TRBD2 (5 bases each). The germline gives CDR1 DFQATT, CDR2 SNEGSKA (reference sequence). The V end was cut by 6 bases, the J end by 7 bases, with 16 bases between. The CDR3 covers 12 residues. The CDR3 reads CSALGATWEQYF. DNA for the CDR3: TGCAGTGCCCTCGGGGCGACGTGGGAGCAGTACTTC.

This clonotype was picked up a small number of times. V usage is TRBV20-1 and J usage is TRBJ1-1, with 7 positions matching TRBD1. Trimming at V came to 6 bases and at J to 0 bases, leaving 4 bases not matched to a gene. Germline values: CDR1 DFQATT, CDR2 SNEGSKA (reference sequence). This CDR3 spans 13 amino acids. CDR3: CSAPGQLNTEAFF. In DNA form, the CDR3 reads TGCAGTGCCCCGGGACAGCTGAACACTGAAGCTTTCTTT.

V and J are TRBV21-1 and TRBJ2-1. TRBV21-1 is described as a pseudogene. The CDR3 loop spans 12 amino acids. The CDR3 reads CASSKGINEQFF. The CDR3 nucleotides are TGTGCCAGCAGCAAAGGAATCAATGAGCAGTTCTTC.

This chain uses TRBV30 with TRBJ1-3, with D tentatively TRBD1 (6 bases). V was cut by 3 bases and J by 7 bases, with 19 bases left in between. Germline CDR1 GTSNPN, CDR2 SVGIG (reference sequence). The CDR3 has 15 amino acids. The CDR3 reads CAWRRRTVPGNTIYF. The CDR3 region has the DNA TGTGCCTGGAGGAGGAGGACAGTACCCGGGAACACCATATATTTT.

This clonotype was found once. The chain links TRBV4-2 to TRBJ1-1; D is unresolved. Trimming pared 0 bases from V and 1 base from J, leaving 9 bases between. The CDR3 totals 15 residues. CDR1 is LGHNA, CDR2 YNFKEQ, per germline. The CDR3 bases are TGTGCCAGCAGCCAAGATTGGCTGGGGAACACTGAAGCTTTCTTT. Translation: CASSQDWLGNTEAFF.

This clonotype was seen a few times. The chain links TRBV28 to TRBJ2-2, with D possibly being TRBD1 or TRBD2 (5 bases each). V was shortened by 6 bases and J by 3 bases, with 14 bases between the two germline ends. The germline CDR1 and CDR2 sequences are MDHEN and SYDVKM. The CDR3 is 15 amino acids. The CDR3 sequence: CASRRFGGHTGELFF. In DNA form, the CDR3 reads TGTGCCAGCAGGAGATTTGGGGGACACACCGGGGAGCTGTTTTTT. Full variable domain (outside the CDR3, taken from reference TRBV28 and TRBJ2-2): DVKVTQSSRYLVKRTGEKVFLECVQDMDHENMFWYRQDPGLGLRLIYFSYDVKMKEKGDIPEGYSVSREKKERFSLILESASTNQTSMYLCASRRFGGHTGELFFGEGSRLTVL.

Notes on this clonotype: The conserved final phenylalanine or tryptophan is absent from the CDR3, which likely points to a read error. V and J are TRBV7-9 and TRBJ2-4, with unresolved D. The CDR3 length is 14 residues. Germline V lookup: CDR1 SEHNR, CDR2 FQNEAQ (reference sequence). V lost 0 bases and J 7 bases, leaving 10 bases between the germline ends. The CDR3 coding sequence is TGTGCCAGCAGCTTAGCCGGAGCCGAGAACATTCAGTACTTA. It encodes CASSLAGAENIQYL.

The chain is built from TRBV6-1 and TRBJ2-4, with a tentative D call TRBD1 (6 bases). V was trimmed by 7 bases and J by 1 base, leaving 20 bases between them. Germline CDR1 MNHNS, CDR2 SASEGT. CDR3 length equals 17 residues. CDR3 protein: CASTPRGRGEAKNIQYF. DNA for the CDR3: TGTGCCAGCACCCCCCGTGGCAGGGGCGAGGCCAAAAACATTCAGTACTTC.

This clonotype was seen a few times. The chain couples TRBV5-1 to TRBJ1-1, with D uncertain. The CDR3 spans 15 residues. Germline lookup yields CDR1 SGHRS and CDR2 YFSETQ. The ends were cut back, 0 bases at V and 1 base at J, with 10 bases in the middle. The CDR3 sequence: CASSLEQWKNTEAFF. CDR3 nucleotides: TGCGCCAGCAGCTTGGAACAGTGGAAGAACACTGAAGCTTTCTTT.

This clonotype showed up just a few times. This chain links TRBV14 with TRBJ1-2; the D is unclear. The germline CDR1 and CDR2 sequences are SGHDN and FVKESK. V was trimmed by 1 base and J by 4 bases, leaving 10 bases between them. The CDR3 is 14 amino acids. The CDR3 loop reads CASSQVSRGYGYTF. The DNA for the CDR3 is TGTGCCAGCAGCCAAGTAAGCCGCGGCTATGGCTACACCTTC.

This clonotype appeared many times. The chain links TRBV10-3 to TRBJ2-7; 14 bases match TRBD2. CDR3 length: 16 residues. The V segment lost 3 bases and the J segment 3 bases; nucleotides outside the gene matches: 4. Germline values: CDR1 ENHRY, CDR2 SYGVKD. CDR3 amino acids: CAISDRGLAGVYEQYF. The DNA for the CDR3 is TGTGCCATCAGTGATCGGGGACTAGCGGGAGTCTACGAGCAGTACTTC.

The gene calls are TRBV6-5 and TRBJ1-2; TRBD1 agrees at 8 bases. This CDR3 is built from 14 residues. Losses at the gene ends were 8 bases for V and 4 bases for J; bases not matched to a gene: 9. CDR1 is MNHEY, CDR2 SVGAGI, per germline. The CDR3, as DNA: TGTGCCAGCCGTGGACAGGGCCCTTCCTATGGCTACACCTTC. Translation gives CASRGQGPSYGYTF.

This rearrangement joins TRBV18 to TRBJ2-3, with TRBD2 matching 9 bases. CDR1 and CDR2 from the germline V gene are KGHSH and LQKENI. The length of the CDR3 is 16 residues. V gave up 3 bases and J gave up 3 bases; unmatched junction bases: 7. CDR3 protein: CASSPPTGLATDTQYF. The CDR3 DNA reads TGTGCCAGCTCACCTCCAACGGGACTAGCAACAGATACGCAGTATTTT.